This T cell receptor (beta chain) stems from a study of cytomegalovirus exposure and HLA in healthy donors. Germline CDR1 SGHTA, CDR2 FQGNSA. The ends were cut back, 3 bases at V and 10 bases at J, with 7 bases in the middle. The CDR3 runs 11 residues. This PCR relied on a set of 60 Vbeta primers and 13 Jbeta primers. Sequencing used immunoSEQ multiplex PCR; TCRdb keeps in-frame clones, though not all of them. The data contain 200,000 to 250,000 clones, over 80% of them singletons. Sequencing used PBMCs. This receptor was obtained from a boy aged 2 to 10 in good health and CMV-seronegative. The chain uses TRBV7-2 and TRBJ2-1; a possible D gene is TRBD2 (5 bases). CDR3 sequence reads: CASSFGGEQFF. In DNA form, the CDR3 reads TGTGCCAGCAGCTTCGGCGGGGAGCAGTTCTTC.